The 23 T cell receptor beta chains listed next were all sequenced from one sample in a study of CD8 T cells in ankylosing spondylitis. Overall study results and limits: A TCR beta motif made of 7 to 9 highly homologous variants seemed typical of ankylosing spondylitis blood.

MiXCR, applied by TCRdb to the 5' RACE reads, yields one record per CDR3 protein. Of around 480,000 distinct CDR3 sequences in the sample, about a sixth were seen once. No antigens are known for them. Material for sequencing was blood, either unsorted or a sorted T cell fraction (not recorded which). Every receptor here comes from a male donor with ankylosing spondylitis.

To note about this clonotype: A junction end diverges from the germline sequence, so it may reflect a read error. The rearrangement links TRBV18 to TRBJ2-5; TRBD1 matches 7 bases. Germline V lookup: CDR1 KGHSH, CDR2 LQKENI. The CDR3 runs 12 residues. The CDR3 here is CASSPPTTGLHF. The CDR3 DNA is TGTGCCAGCTCACCACCAACGACAGGGTTACACTTC.

There are a few counts of this clonotype. The J gene is TRBJ2-5, the V gene TRBV28; D call uncertain. The V gene lost 4 bases and the J gene lost 1 base, with 16 bases spanning the gap. The CDR3 length is 16 residues. The germline V gene has CDR1 MDHEN and CDR2 SYDVKM. The CDR3 region has the DNA TGTGCCAGCAGTTCCCTTTTAAGTTTCCTCCAAGAGACCCAGTACTTC. Translation gives CASSSLLSFLQETQYF.

The chain combines TRBV2 with TRBJ2-1, with 7 positions matching TRBD1. The J segment lost 8 bases and the V segment lost 4 bases, leaving 5 bases of the junction unmatched. The germline gives CDR1 SNHLY, CDR2 FYNNEI. The CDR3 has 13 residues. The DNA for the CDR3 is TGTGCCAGCAGTGGCCCCGGGACAGATGAGCAGTTCTTC. Its protein is CASSGPGTDEQFF. The full variable domain, its missing parts supplied by reference TRBV2 and TRBJ2-1, is EPEVTQTPSHQVTQMGQEVILRCVPISNHLYFYWYRQILGQKVEFLVSFYNNEISEKSEIFDDQFSVERPDGSNFTLKIRSTKLEDSAMYFCASSGPGTDEQFFGPGTRLTVL.

With respect to this clonotype: A much larger clone differs by one base, so this may be a read error. J is TRBJ2-1 and V is TRBV7-6; no firm D call. Between the trimmed V and J ends, which lost 2 bases and 2 bases, there was a span of 4 bases. Germline V gives CDR1 SGHVS, CDR2 FNYEAQ. The CDR3 is 13 residues long. This chain's CDR3 is CASSLNTYNEQFF. In DNA, the CDR3 is TGTGCCAGCAGCTTAAACACCTACAATGAGCAGTTCTTC.

The chain recombines TRBV9 with TRBJ1-1; D unresolved. CDR3 length: 13 amino acids. The V end was cut by 4 bases, the J end by 9 bases, with 16 bases between. Germline CDR1 SGDLS, CDR2 YYNGEE. Here the CDR3 reads CASSPREGLKAFF. CDR3 coding DNA: TGTGCCAGCAGCCCGCGGGAGGGTCTTAAAGCTTTCTTT.

The chain has TRBV5-1 and TRBJ1-1; a possible D gene is TRBD1 (5 bases). The V gene's germline CDR1 is SGHRS and CDR2 YFSETQ. Trimming took off 4 bases at V and 5 bases at J, with 9 bases between the two ends. CDR3 length: 12 residues. The CDR3 bases are TGCGCCAGCAGCCCCCCAGGGACTGAAGCTTTCTTT. Translated: CASSPPGTEAFF.

A few counts support this clonotype. The chain links TRBV2 to TRBJ2-1; D is unresolved. From germline, CDR1 is SNHLY and CDR2 FYNNEI. The V end was cut by 6 bases, the J end by 5 bases, with 8 bases between. This CDR3 has 12 amino acids. CDR3 protein: CASRDLNNEQFF. The CDR3 nucleotides are TGTGCCAGCAGGGACCTAAACAATGAGCAGTTCTTC.

This clonotype was counted between two and nine times. Here the CDR3 DNA reads TGTGCCAGCAGTTCGAAGGGTTATCAGCCCCAGCATTTT. Amino acids: CASSSKGYQPQHF. J is TRBJ1-5 and V is TRBV6-5, with D unresolved. V lost 4 bases, J lost 5 bases, and 9 bases lay in between. The CDR3 is 13 residues long. Germline V gene lookup returns CDR1 MNHEY and CDR2 SVGAGI.

The table lists this clonotype with many counts. The chain combines TRBV20-1 with TRBJ1-1; D ambiguous. V lost 3 bases and J lost 0, with 11 bases in between. This CDR3 spans 14 amino acids. Per germline, CDR1 DFQATT and CDR2 SNEGSKA (reference sequence). CDR3 coding DNA: TGCAGTGCTAGTGGTTGGCAGATGAACACTGAAGCTTTCTTT. Its translation: CSASGWQMNTEAFF.

V usage is TRBV20-1 and J usage is TRBJ1-6; D not resolved. The V gene's germline CDR1 is DFQATT and CDR2 SNEGSKA (reference sequence). The CDR3 loop spans 13 amino acids. Trimming shortened V by 7 bases and J by 0 bases, and 7 bases separated the two germline ends. The CDR3 sequence: CSGRGSYNSPLHF. The CDR3 coding sequence is TGCAGTGGTCGGGGCTCCTATAATTCACCCCTCCACTTT.

This clonotype occurred a few times. The chain joins TRBV6-1 to TRBJ2-1, with 8 bases matching TRBD1. Trimming removed 6 bases from V and 2 bases from J; junction bases left unmatched: 15. Germline V gene sequence: CDR1 MNHNS, CDR2 SASEGT. The CDR3 is 18 amino acids. The CDR3 region has the DNA TGTGCCAGCAGCCGGCGGACAGGGCACGTCTCCCCCTACAATGAGCAGTTCTTC. It translates to CASSRRTGHVSPYNEQFF.

The gene calls are TRBV20-1 and TRBJ2-3; 10 nucleotides line up with TRBD2. The junction had 1 base not matched to a gene; V was cut back by 2 bases and J by 5 bases. This CDR3 has 13 amino acids. The V gene's germline CDR1 is DFQATT and CDR2 SNEGSKA (reference sequence). CDR3 nucleotide sequence: TGCAGTGCTAGAAGGACTAGCGGAGATACGCAGTATTTT. Protein product: CSARRTSGDTQYF.

This clonotype was recorded a few times. The chain combines TRBV6-2 or TRBV6-3 with TRBJ1-1, with D uncertain. Germline V gives CDR1 MNHEY, CDR2 SVGEGT. This CDR3 contains 11 residues. Trimming left V 8 bases short and J 10 bases short, with 14 bases between. CDR3 nucleotides: TGTGCCAGCCGTCAGAGCCTCAGAGCTTTCTTT. Translated, it gives CASRQSLRAFF.

The V call is TRBV20-1, the J call TRBJ2-1; D is perhaps TRBD2 (5 bases). Per the germline V gene, CDR1 is DFQATT and CDR2 is SNEGSKA (reference sequence). Between the trimmed V and J ends, which lost 5 bases and 0 bases, there was a span of 11 bases. CDR3 length equals 14 residues. CDR3 amino acids: CSAPEGLSYNEQFF. For the CDR3, the DNA is TGCAGTGCTCCCGAGGGCCTCTCCTACAATGAGCAGTTCTTC.

This rearrangement joins TRBV7-7 to TRBJ2-7; D possibly uses TRBD1 or TRBD2 (6 bases each). The CDR3 sequence is 13 residues long. Between the trimmed V and J ends, which lost 5 bases and 2 bases, there was a span of 10 bases. The germline CDR1 and CDR2 sequences are SSHAT and FNYEAQ (reference sequence). CDR3: CASSAGHAYEQYF. The CDR3 region has the DNA TGTGCCAGCAGCGCGGGACATGCCTACGAGCAGTACTTC.

This clonotype was counted many times. The V call is TRBV20-1, the J call TRBJ1-1; weak D call: TRBD1 (6 bases). This CDR3 contains 15 residues. Germline V lookup: CDR1 DFQATT, CDR2 SNEGSKA (reference sequence). V lost 7 bases to trimming and J lost 1 base, with 19 bases between them. The CDR3 spells CSGLTGTPGNTEAFF. The CDR3 bases are TGCAGTGGCCTCACAGGGACCCCGGGGAACACTGAAGCTTTCTTT.

The sample holds a few counts of this clonotype. The V and J genes are TRBV20-1 and TRBJ2-3; TRBD2 matches 13 bases. V was clipped by 6 bases and J by 6 bases; unmatched bases: 9. In germline, CDR1 is DFQATT, CDR2 SNEGSKA (reference sequence). The CDR3 sequence is 15 residues long. The CDR3 protein is CSARTSGRRRDTQYF. The CDR3 DNA is TGCAGTGCCAGGACTAGCGGGAGAAGGAGGGATACGCAGTATTTT.

This clonotype was observed a few times. The chain couples TRBV27 to TRBJ1-1, with D perhaps TRBD1 (6 bases). The CDR3 is 18 residues long. Germline lookup yields CDR1 MNHEY and CDR2 SMNVEV (reference sequence). V lost 6 bases and J lost 2, with 25 bases in between. The CDR3 reads CASRRSGGGSSINTEAFF. CDR3 nucleotides: TGTGCCAGCAGGCGGAGCGGGGGGGGCAGCTCGATAAACACTGAAGCTTTCTTT.

The V gene is TRBV4-1, the J gene TRBJ2-3; D gene uncertain. The germline V gene has CDR1 MGHRA and CDR2 YSYEKL. The CDR3 contains 17 residues. V was shortened by 1 base and J by 1 base, with 15 bases between the two germline ends. The CDR3 is CASSQGHSPGGTDTQYF. The CDR3 region has the DNA TGCGCCAGCAGCCAAGGACATTCCCCTGGGGGCACAGATACGCAGTATTTT.

This clonotype turned up a few times. This chain connects TRBV20-1 to TRBJ2-3, with 13 bases matching TRBD2. V trimming: 6 bases; J trimming: 7 bases; junction bases outside the gene matches: 7. Germline V gives CDR1 DFQATT, CDR2 SNEGSKA (reference sequence). The CDR3 length is 14 residues. Here the CDR3 reads CSARRTSGRYTQYF. The CDR3, as DNA: TGCAGTGCCCGTAGGACTAGCGGGAGATATACGCAGTATTTT.

This clonotype showed up many times. In DNA, the CDR3 is TGCGCCAGCAGCCCATCCGGGACAGGGTTTAGTGGCTACACCTTC. Translation: CASSPSGTGFSGYTF. This chain connects TRBV4-1 to TRBJ1-2; 9 bases agree with TRBD1. The CDR3 runs to 15 residues. Germline trimming cut 4 bases from V and 7 bases from J; bases unmatched to any gene: 10. Per the germline V gene, CDR1 is MGHRA and CDR2 is YSYEKL.

This clonotype was seen ten or more times. The chain joins TRBV20-1 to TRBJ2-7; the match to TRBD2 covers 12 bases. Germline V gene sequence: CDR1 DFQATT, CDR2 SNEGSKA (reference sequence). The CDR3 runs 14 residues. Trimming took 7 bases from V and 3 from J; bases not matched to a gene: 7. The CDR3 loop is CSVRGLAGSYEQYF. DNA of the CDR3: TGCAGTGTCCGAGGACTAGCGGGAAGCTACGAGCAGTACTTC.

This clonotype has just a few counts. The CDR3 region has the DNA TGTGCCAGCAATCTGCAGGGGCGTTCTTCCTATGGCTACACCTTC. Amino acids: CASNLQGRSSYGYTF. J is TRBJ1-2 and V is TRBV2; tentatively, D is TRBD1 (6 bases). The length of the CDR3 is 15 residues. V was shortened by 7 bases and J by 4 bases, with 19 bases between the two germline ends. Per the germline V gene, CDR1 is SNHLY and CDR2 is FYNNEI.